This entry concerns a single T cell receptor (beta chain). Its antigen is currently not known. No much larger clonotype is one base removed from it; base qualities were not supplied. Receptor libraries were prepared by multiplex PCR. Sequencing used an Illumina HiSeq 4000. iRepertoire HTBI primers and Arm-PCR amplification of CDR3 regions were used to construct TCR beta libraries. Before sequencing, the PCR products went through gel purification. As for the authors' bioinformatics: Gene usage analysis of CDR3 amino acid clonotypes relied on the approximately 68 TRBV and 13 to 15 TRBJ segments identified across samples. COPE and FqMerger were used to merge filtered high-quality paired reads into contigs. BLAST was used to align contigs to the IMGT TRBV, TRBD and TRBJ reference genes, and CDR3 was defined following IMGT. Any clonotype with a frequency above 0.1% was counted as a highly expanded clone. Shannon entropy was used to measure repertoire diversity, and the Gini coefficient was used to measure V-J evenness. Clonotypes shared by more than one individual were considered public. The public sequencing data were trimmed at Q25 with fastp and processed into clonotypes with MiXCR by TCRdb, which kept only in-frame beta chains. Identical CDR3 protein sequences are pooled into one entry, listed with their most common genes and DNA. Clone size and V and J calls follow TCRdb, not the original study. Within this sample are about 440,000 distinct CDR3 sequences, with about 15% of them counted one time only. The ten largest clones add up to 16% of the sample.

V trim: 3 bases; J trim: 6 bases; unmatched bases: 13. Counted from cysteine to phenylalanine, this CDR3 has 17 amino acids. Only the CDR3 portion is preserved as DNA: 51 bases, with reading frame beginning at the first base. CDR1 and CDR2 were assigned from the germline V gene as MGHDK and SYGVNS. The data are from a study of regulatory T cells in long-lasting Graves disease (dated by TCRdb to the early 2020s). In terms of the full investigation: Antithyroid drugs had been taken for less than 3 months by newly diagnosed Graves' disease patients. Peripheral blood TCR sequencing and RNA sequencing compared persistent Graves' disease patients with newly diagnosed Graves' disease patients. A total of about 33 samples underwent TCR sequencing, from about 13 patients with persistent Graves' disease and some 20 patients with newly diagnosed Graves' disease. The study was registered as a clinical trial and conducted in China.

What the work shows at the level of the full study, not this receptor alone: More public clonotypes were shared among persistent patients (more than 2,500) than among newly diagnosed patients (more than 950). Because the primary lesion, thyroid tissue, could not be accessed, the study looked at peripheral blood alone. Preferential use of TRBV28, TRBJ1-2 and TRBJ2-5 was observed in persistent disease, whereas TRBV20-1 and TRBJ2-1 were favored in newly diagnosed disease. Sequencing and analysis were limited to the TCR beta chain. The authors noted that the small sample size was a limitation that may lower accuracy. Lower TCR Shannon entropy and fewer highly expanded clones were observed in persistent Graves' disease patients than in newly diagnosed patients, which suggested clonal expansion.

The meaning of the sample's time point label: newly diagnosed GD, antithyroid drugs for less than 3 months. RNA was extracted from PBMCs in TRIzol for both TCR sequencing and RNA sequencing. The diagnosis of Graves' disease followed American Thyroid Association guidelines. Recruitment of patients was carried out at an endocrinology department in Xi'an, China. Each patient gave 8.5 to 9.5 milliliters of peripheral blood, collected in an EDTA anticoagulant tube. Ficoll Paque Plus density gradient separation was used to isolate PBMCs, and no further T cell sorting was done. RNA quality was checked with an Agilent 2100 Bioanalyzer and agarose gel, and concentration with a NanoDrop 2000. Another study also made use of these data, one on T cells in Graves' hyperthyroidism and ophthalmopathy. According to the second study: A patient counted as having stable Graves' hyperthyroidism if no progression to ophthalmopathy occurred over 18 months of follow-up. Hyperthyroidism patients were aged 18 to 65 years and newly diagnosed, with disease duration of less than 2 months. The study excluded patients with uncontrolled infections, other autoimmune diseases, pregnancy or lactation. Clinical symptoms, serum thyroxine and TRAb, thyroid ultrasound, and orbital computed tomography formed the basis for the diagnoses. A first-round RT-PCR of the TCR CDR3 used the HTBI primer set with the Qiagen OneStep RT-PCR kit. Most expanded thyroid clonotypes (frequency above 0.001) were also found in blood, which suggests that blood repertoires may mirror thyroid immune responses. Ophthalmopathy was separated from stable hyperthyroidism by a 13 V-J signature model, with over 85% sensitivity and roughly 84% specificity obtained in cross-validation and 80%/75% obtained in testing. In validation, progression to ophthalmopathy was predicted by the model with about 70% sensitivity and roughly 72% specificity, a median of roughly 6 months before onset. TCR V-J signatures able to tell the groups apart were searched for in a discovery cohort of 90 to 100 patients, of whom 43 had Graves' ophthalmopathy and about 60 had stable Graves' hyperthyroidism. Prospective prediction of ophthalmopathy was tested in an independent validation cohort consisting of about 20 hyperthyroidism patients and some 15 patients who later progressed to ophthalmopathy. The 100 discovery patients were randomly split 7:3 into training and test sets. Thyroid tissue and blood T-cell repertoires from roughly 6 Graves' hyperthyroidism patients were also compared in the study. After blood sampling, hyperthyroidism patients were treated with methimazole at a starting dose of 30 mg daily, and ophthalmopathy patients were treated with high-dose intravenous methylprednisolone. The libraries were constructed in a second round of multiplex PCR and then size-selected and purified. The libraries were sequenced on an Illumina HiSeq2000 using paired-end 100 bp reads. SOAPnuke was used to process the raw data, removing reads that contained adapters or uncalled bases, had a mean Phred below 15, or lacked an exact match to the constant primer or identifier. High-quality paired reads were merged using COPE v1.2.5, and each unique nucleotide sequence was defined as a clonotype. Clonotypes were aligned to IMGT TRBV, TRBD and TRBJ reference segments using MiTCR v1.1. The analysis included only V-J combinations with a frequency above 0.0001, which together covered approximately 99% of the repertoires. The TCS score was defined as the ratio of F50 (clonal expansion) to E x V (chaos), calculated using BLOSUM62-based TCRdist between CDR3 peptides within each V-J. Welch's t-statistics and random forest reduced 514 V-J features to roughly 13, which were used in a naive Bayes classifier (R e1071). No statistical method was used to set the sample size in advance, and investigators knew the group allocation. According to the paper, TCR Vbeta CDR3 sequencing was carried out on roughly 130 peripheral blood samples, which came from some 41 ophthalmopathy, some 73 hyperthyroidism and some 17 progressor patients.

The receptor comes from a woman aged 25 to 39 with Graves disease. Donor details come from another sample of the same person, matched by shared clones. The specimen comprised peripheral blood mononuclear cells (PBMCs), sampled at new diagnosis, from a patient treated with antithyroid drugs. Here the chain combines TRBV25-1 and TRBJ2-2, with 7 bases matching TRBD1. The nucleotide sequence reads as follows: TGTGCCAGCAGTGATGATGAAGACAGGGAAATCGCCGGGGAGCTGTTTTTT. It encodes CASSDDEDREIAGELFF.